Below, 23 T cell receptor beta chains from the same sample are listed, as sequenced in a study of blood T cells in healthy people across ages. With a J-beta primer mix and a sample-barcoded 5' primer, a second PCR ran 7 to 11 cycles. TCRdb recomputed calls from the 5' RACE reads with MiXCR, one row per CDR3 protein. The sample has around 1,000,000 distinct CDR3 sequences, around 27% seen once. This sample was also put to use in a study of T cells of mothers and their children.

The sample was blood. The receptors shown here come from a girl aged 2 to 9 in good health.

V usage is TRBV2 and J usage is TRBJ2-7; no definite D call. This CDR3 has 14 amino acids. The V end was cut by 4 bases, the J end by 2 bases, with 12 bases between. The V gene's germline CDR1 is SNHLY and CDR2 FYNNEI. The CDR3 region has the DNA TGTGCCAGCAGTGCGGGCGTCGACACCTACGAGCAGTACTTC. It translates to CASSAGVDTYEQYF.

The chain combines TRBV7-9 with TRBJ2-5; D gene uncertain. This CDR3 region has 13 residues. The V end lost 3 bases, the J end lost 3 bases, and 8 bases lay between the germline ends. Germline-derived CDR1 and CDR2 are SEHNR and FQNEAQ (reference sequence). CDR3 nucleotides: TGTGCCAGCAGCTTGAGCTACGAAGAGACCCAGTACTTC. This encodes CASSLSYEETQYF.

The CDR3, as DNA: TGCAGCGTTGCGGCACCCTCCTACGAGCAGTACTTC. As protein: CSVAAPSYEQYF. The V gene is TRBV29-1, the J gene TRBJ2-7; D is uncertain. Germline CDR1 reads SQVTM; CDR2 reads ANQGSEA. V dropped 4 bases and J dropped 0 bases, with 7 bases sitting between them. The CDR3 covers 12 residues.

This clonotype has just a few counts. The chain recombines TRBV13 with TRBJ2-4, with no clear D. Trimming took 6 bases from V and 1 from J, leaving 10 bases between them. The CDR3 is made up of 14 amino acids. CDR1 and CDR2 (germline): PRHDT, FYEKMQ (reference sequence). CDR3 nucleotide sequence: TGTGCCAGCAGGACCGGTGGGGCCAAAAACATTCAGTACTTC. It translates to CASRTGGAKNIQYF.

This clonotype was observed a handful of times. V usage is TRBV28 and J usage is TRBJ2-5, with a tentative D call TRBD1 (6 bases). The germline V gene encodes CDR1 MDHEN and CDR2 SYDVKM. The CDR3 has 19 amino acids. V lost 6 bases, J lost 0 bases, and 26 bases lay in between. CDR3 nucleotide sequence: TGTGCCAGCAGCTCCACCGGGACACCCATTCTGATCTACCAAGAGACCCAGTACTTC. Its translation: CASSSTGTPILIYQETQYF.

This clonotype was detected only a few times. The CDR3 DNA reads TGTGCCAGCAGCTTAGTCAGATCAGGCCTAAACTCCTACGAGCAGTACTTC. Protein sequence: CASSLVRSGLNSYEQYF. This chain joins TRBV7-2 and TRBJ2-7; D unresolved. This CDR3 contains 17 residues. V gave up 1 base and J gave up 0 bases, with 16 bases separating them. CDR1 and CDR2 (germline): SGHTA, FQGNSA. Complete variable domain (other parts from reference TRBV7-2 and TRBJ2-7): GAGVSQSPSNKVTEKGKDVELRCDPISGHTALYWYRQSLGQGLEFLIYFQGNSAPDKSGLPSDRFSAERTGGSVSTLTIQRTQQEDSAVYLCASSLVRSGLNSYEQYFGPGTRLTVT.

This clonotype has just a few counts. CDR3 loop: CSARDRLIYNEQFF. The DNA of the CDR3 is TGCAGTGCTAGAGATAGACTAATCTACAATGAGCAGTTCTTC. The V gene is TRBV20-1, the J gene TRBJ2-1; D may be TRBD2 (5 bases). The CDR3 has 14 amino acids. Germline V gene data show CDR1 as DFQATT and CDR2 as SNEGSKA (reference sequence). With 0 bases removed from V and 3 bases from J, the gap between germline ends came to 9 bases.

The CDR3 coding sequence is TGTGCCACCAGCAGAGATGGAAGGGTTAATGAAAAACTGTTTTTT. As protein: CATSRDGRVNEKLFF. This chain connects TRBV15 to TRBJ1-4; D is ambiguous. Per germline, CDR1 LNHNV and CDR2 YYDKDF (reference sequence). V was clipped by 0 bases and J by 4 bases, with 9 bases between them. The CDR3 is made up of 15 amino acids.

This chain links TRBV9 with TRBJ2-3; D is ambiguous. The length of the CDR3 is 10 residues. Germline CDR1 reads SGDLS; CDR2 reads YYNGEE. Between the trimmed V and J ends, which lost 4 bases and 8 bases, there was a span of 5 bases. The CDR3 DNA reads as TGTGCCAGCAGCCCGGGTACGCAGTATTTT. Translation: CASSPGTQYF.

The chain recombines TRBV28 with TRBJ2-1; unclear D gene. The CDR3 is made up of 13 amino acids. V was pared by 7 bases and J by 7 bases, with 14 bases between. Looked up from germline, CDR1 is MDHEN and CDR2 is SYDVKM. The CDR3, as DNA: TGTGCCAGCACGGAAGTGAATGGGAATGAGCAGTTCTTC. Its translation: CASTEVNGNEQFF.

This clonotype was found a few times. V and J are TRBV20-1 and TRBJ2-7, with D maybe TRBD1 (5 bases). The CDR3 is made up of 16 amino acids. The V gene lost 0 bases and the J gene lost 6 bases, with 21 bases spanning the gap. The germline V gene has CDR1 DFQATT and CDR2 SNEGSKA (reference sequence). In DNA, the CDR3 is TGCAGTGCTAGAGATCCATTTGACTTCAGGGTCAGCGAGCAGTACTTC. Translating gives CSARDPFDFRVSEQYF.

This rearrangement joins TRBV10-3 to TRBJ2-1; no firm D call. The CDR3 extends over 11 amino acids. Looked up from germline, CDR1 is ENHRY and CDR2 is SYGVKD. V lost 8 bases, J lost 7 bases, and 9 bases lay in between. CDR3 sequence: CAIRSSNEQFF. The CDR3 DNA is TGTGCCATCCGCAGTTCGAATGAGCAGTTCTTC.

CDR3 nucleotide sequence: TGTGCCAGCACCGAGCCCCCCACTAGCGGGAGGTCCCCAGATACGCAGTATTTT. Translating gives CASTEPPTSGRSPDTQYF. The chain recombines TRBV28 with TRBJ2-3; 12 nucleotides match TRBD2. This CDR3 region has 18 residues. From germline, CDR1 is MDHEN and CDR2 SYDVKM. The ends lost 7 bases at V and 4 bases at J; junction bases unmatched: 15.

This chain connects TRBV25-1 to TRBJ1-4; no clear D gene. CDR1 is MGHDK, CDR2 SYGVNS, per germline. This CDR3 is built from 14 residues. Deletions cut 4 bases from V and 8 bases from J, with 14 bases between. Written as DNA, the CDR3 is TGTGCCAGCAGTGGAAACTACCCTCAGGAAAAACTGTTTTTT. Amino acids: CASSGNYPQEKLFF.

The chain links TRBV11-2 to TRBJ1-2; maybe TRBD1 (5 bases). V was shortened by 2 bases and J by 8 bases, with 18 bases between the two germline ends. The CDR3 extends over 15 amino acids. Germline V gene sequence: CDR1 SGHAT, CDR2 FQNNGV. CDR3 DNA: TGTGCCAGCAGCTTACGAGTTCAGGGAGATAGCGGCTACACCTTC. It encodes CASSLRVQGDSGYTF.

This rearrangement joins TRBV6-5 to TRBJ1-1, with D possibly TRBD1 on 5 matching bases. CDR3 length: 13 amino acids. Deletions cut 5 bases from V and 6 bases from J, with 13 bases between. Germline lookup yields CDR1 MNHEY and CDR2 SVGAGI. The CDR3 reads CASSAVGGAEAFF. The DNA of the CDR3 is TGTGCCAGCAGTGCAGTTGGGGGGGCTGAAGCTTTCTTT.

The chain recombines TRBV13 with TRBJ1-2; weak D call: TRBD1 (5 bases). V lost 5 bases and J lost 7, with 17 bases in between. This CDR3 comprises 14 residues. Germline lookup yields CDR1 PRHDT and CDR2 FYEKMQ (reference sequence). CDR3 DNA sequence: TGTGCCAGCAGCGTACAGGTCACAGCCGGTGGCTACACCTTC. Translation gives CASSVQVTAGGYTF.

The sample holds a few counts of this clonotype. This chain uses TRBV2 with TRBJ2-2; D unclear. Per germline, CDR1 SNHLY and CDR2 FYNNEI. V lost 10 bases and J lost 1, with 10 bases in between. CDR3 length: 13 amino acids. In DNA form, the CDR3 reads TGTGCCACCTGGACCCTGAACACCGGGGAGCTGTTTTTT. Encoded protein: CATWTLNTGELFF.

The chain is built from TRBV6-5 and TRBJ1-2; no definite D call. The CDR3 is made up of 12 amino acids. Trimming took off 5 bases at V and 4 bases at J, with 8 bases between the two ends. CDR1 is MNHEY, CDR2 SVGAGI, per germline. The CDR3 spells CASSIRGYGYTF. CDR3 DNA sequence: TGTGCCAGCAGTATCCGGGGCTATGGCTACACCTTC.

This sequence joins TRBV4-3 and TRBJ2-5; D perhaps matches TRBD2 (5 bases). Germline V lookup: CDR1 LGHNA, CDR2 YSLEER. This CDR3 region has 15 residues. Trimming removed 3 bases at V and 1 base at J, with 12 bases between. Here the CDR3 DNA reads TGCGCCAGCAGCCAGGAGGCGGAGGTCCAAGAGACCCAGTACTTC. Amino acid sequence: CASSQEAEVQETQYF.

This clonotype appeared once. The genes are TRBV28 and TRBJ2-5; maybe TRBD1 (5 bases). Trimming took 3 bases from V and 2 from J, leaving 10 bases between them. CDR3 length: 14 residues. Germline V gives CDR1 MDHEN, CDR2 SYDVKM. CDR3 DNA sequence: TGTGCCAGCAGTTTCCGCAGGGATCAAGAGACCCAGTACTTC. Protein sequence: CASSFRRDQETQYF. Using reference TRBV28 and TRBJ2-5 for the parts outside the CDR3, the full variable domain is DVKVTQSSRYLVKRTGEKVFLECVQDMDHENMFWYRQDPGLGLRLIYFSYDVKMKEKGDIPEGYSVSREKKERFSLILESASTNQTSMYLCASSFRRDQETQYFGPGTRLLVL.

This clonotype occurred a few times. V and J are TRBV7-8 and TRBJ2-5, with no clear D. V shed 2 bases and J shed 3 bases, with 7 bases lying between them. The CDR3 has 13 amino acids. Germline V gene lookup returns CDR1 SGHVS and CDR2 FQNEAQ. DNA for the CDR3: TGTGCCAGCAGCTTATTAGTCGAAGAGACCCAGTACTTC. This translates into CASSLLVEETQYF.

The genes are TRBV4-1 and TRBJ2-5; 8 bases are shared with TRBD1. Trimming cost V 4 bases and J 1 base; bases outside gene matches: 11. Germline-derived CDR1 and CDR2 are MGHRA and YSYEKL. The length of the CDR3 is 17 residues. CDR3: CASSPITGTGGQETQYF. The CDR3, as DNA: TGCGCCAGCAGCCCCATCACCGGGACAGGAGGCCAAGAGACCCAGTACTTC.